Only one count was recorded for the clone carrying this T cell receptor (beta chain). The antigen is unknown. Repertoires were generated with immunoSEQ multiplex PCR, while TCRdb's copy carries only in-frame clones and drops some. Of around 130,000 clones in the sample, 75% to 95% were seen once. The V end was cut by 2 bases, the J end by 3 bases, with 7 bases between. The V gene's germline CDR1 is LGHNT and CDR2 FRNRAP. The CDR3 consists of 13 residues. The sample is drawn from a study of T cell responses to AZD1222 COVID-19 vaccine. General study results and limits: Repertoires were sampled only after the peak T cell response. Unmutated variant regions are reportedly the target of nearly half of TCRs that are spike-specific.

The gene calls are TRBV12-5 and TRBJ1-2; D remains unclear. The input for sequencing was peripheral blood, taken on day 0 of AZD1222 vaccination. The sequence was obtained from an adult in good health. In nucleotides, the CDR3 is TGTGCTAGTGGTTTGCCACGGGACTATGGCTACACCTTC. It specifies CASGLPRDYGYTF.